Following are 10 T cell receptor beta chains from one sample sequenced in a study of molecular identifiers for immune sequencing clone quantification. A single record per CDR3 protein comes from TCRdb applying MiXCR to the PCR reads. The sample holds about half a million distinct CDR3 sequences, around 23% seen once. The sequenced sample was naive CD8+ T cells from blood, with Jurkat cell RNA spiked in. Indicated subset: FACS-sorted CD8+CD4-CCR7+CD45RA+ naive T cells. The receptors come from a human donor in good health. Some libraries in this study had Jurkat cell RNA spiked in.

This clonotype was counted many times. The chain combines TRBV4-3 with TRBJ2-7; 9 positions agree with TRBD2. Germline CDR1 and CDR2: LGHNA and YSLEER. J lost 2 bases, V lost 1 base, and 3 bases had no gene match. The length of the CDR3 is 15 residues. The CDR3, as DNA: TGCGCCAGCAGCCAAGGACTAGCGGTCGCCTACGAGCAGTACTTC. It translates to CASSQGLAVAYEQYF.

V is TRBV27 and J is TRBJ2-2; TRBD1 is a possible D gene (5 bases). The CDR3 contains 16 residues. The V and J ends lost 6 bases and 3 bases respectively, with 17 bases between them. Germline assignment: CDR1 MNHEY and CDR2 SMNVEV (reference sequence). CDR3 protein: CASRTRIGDHTGELFF. Here the CDR3 DNA reads TGTGCCAGCAGGACGAGAATAGGGGATCACACCGGGGAGCTGTTTTTT.

This clonotype was seen a few times. This may stem from a read error, because a much larger clone lies one nucleotide away. The V and J genes are TRBV12-3 or TRBV12-4 and TRBJ2-3; TRBD2 aligns across 9 bases. This CDR3 region has 19 residues. Unmatched junction bases numbered 13, after V lost 3 bases and J lost 0 bases. DNA of the CDR3: TGTGCCAGCAGTTTCGCCGGAGGGTCTAGCGGGGCTAGCACAGATACGCAGTATTTT. As protein: CASSFAGGSSGASTDTQYF.

The count of this clonotype is one. This may arise from a read error, as a much more abundant clone is one base away. The CDR3 nucleotides are TGTACCAGCAGTTACCCCGATCCGTATGCTTTCTTT. It specifies CTSSYPDPYAFF. V and J are TRBV6-2 or TRBV6-3 and TRBJ1-1; no reliable D call. CDR3 length: 12 amino acids. From germline, CDR1 is MNHEY and CDR2 SVGEGT.

The J gene is TRBJ2-1, the V gene TRBV24-1, with TRBD2 as a possible D gene (6 bases). The CDR3 runs to 13 residues. Germline CDR1 reads KGHDR; CDR2 reads SFDVKD. V was trimmed by 9 bases and J by 9 bases, leaving 17 bases between them. CDR3 loop: CATSGTGGGEQFF. CDR3 DNA: TGTGCCACCTCCGGGACTGGTGGGGGTGAGCAGTTCTTC.

Only one count was recorded for this clonotype. A single base separates this from a much larger clone, so it may be a read error. The rearrangement links TRBV7-9 to TRBJ2-7; 9 bases map to TRBD1. The CDR3 sequence is 15 residues long. Per germline, CDR1 SEHNR and CDR2 FQNEAQ (reference sequence). V was clipped by 7 bases and J by 4 bases; unmatched bases: 11. In nucleotides, the CDR3 is TGTGCCAGCATCCCCAGGACAGGGGAAGGGTACGAGCAGTACTTC. It yields the protein CASIPRTGEGYEQYF.

This chain links TRBV13 with TRBJ2-3; 12 nucleotides match TRBD2. The CDR3 contains 20 residues. With V trimmed by 6 bases and J by 4 bases, 20 bases remained unmatched. Germline V gene lookup returns CDR1 PRHDT and CDR2 FYEKMQ (reference sequence). CDR3 nucleotide sequence: TGTGCCAGCAGACTCACTCCGGGACAGCGACTAGCGGGAGTTTCAGATACGCAGTATTTT. Translated, it gives CASRLTPGQRLAGVSDTQYF.

This clonotype was counted between two and nine times. The chain employs TRBV4-3 and TRBJ2-3; TRBD2 matches 10 bases. Germline V gene data show CDR1 as LGHNA and CDR2 as YSLEER. Trimming removed 0 bases from V and 2 bases from J; junction bases left unmatched: 5. The CDR3 has 17 amino acids. This CDR3 reads CASSQDLAGAFTDTQYF. DNA of the CDR3: TGCGCCAGCAGCCAAGATCTAGCGGGGGCCTTCACAGATACGCAGTATTTT.

The sample holds many counts of this clonotype. V gene TRBV7-2 combines with J gene TRBJ2-5, with a weak D call TRBD1 (6 bases). This CDR3 spans 13 amino acids. Germline CDR1 reads SGHTA; CDR2 reads FQGNSA. The V and J ends lost 4 bases and 3 bases respectively, with 9 bases between them. The CDR3 spells CASSSWTEETQYF. CDR3 DNA: TGTGCCAGCAGCTCCTGGACAGAAGAGACCCAGTACTTC.

Concerning this clonotype: A much larger clone lies one base from this, so it may be a read error. The gene calls are TRBV5-6 and TRBJ2-5, with D perhaps TRBD2 (5 bases). V was trimmed by 3 bases and J by 9 bases, leaving 18 bases between them. The CDR3 consists of 14 residues. Germline V CDR1 and CDR2: SGHDT, YYEEEE. The CDR3 protein is CASSSPGAGLAQYF. CDR3 sequence (DNA): TGTGCCAGCAGCTCGCCTGGCGCGGGTCTGGCCCAGTACTTC.